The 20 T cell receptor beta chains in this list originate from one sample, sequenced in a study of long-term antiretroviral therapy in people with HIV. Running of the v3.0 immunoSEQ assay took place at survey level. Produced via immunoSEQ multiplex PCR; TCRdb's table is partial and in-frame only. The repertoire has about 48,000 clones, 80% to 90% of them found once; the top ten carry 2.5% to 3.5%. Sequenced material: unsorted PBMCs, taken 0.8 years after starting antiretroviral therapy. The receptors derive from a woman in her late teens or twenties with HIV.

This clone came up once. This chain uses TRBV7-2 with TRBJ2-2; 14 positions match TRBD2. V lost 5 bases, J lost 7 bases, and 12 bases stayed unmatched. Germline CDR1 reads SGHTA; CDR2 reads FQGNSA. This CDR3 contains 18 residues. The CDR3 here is CASSQGLAGGPLGGELFF. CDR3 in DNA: TGTGCCAGCAGCCAAGGACTAGCGGGAGGCCCCCTGGGCGGGGAGCTGTTTTTT.

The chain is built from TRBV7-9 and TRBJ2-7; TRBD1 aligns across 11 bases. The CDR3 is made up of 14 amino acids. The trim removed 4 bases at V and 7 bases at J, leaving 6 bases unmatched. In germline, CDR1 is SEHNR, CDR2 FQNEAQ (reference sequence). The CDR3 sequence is CASSSRDRGFEQYF. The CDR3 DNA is TGTGCCAGCAGCTCCCGGGACAGGGGGTTTGAGCAGTACTTC.

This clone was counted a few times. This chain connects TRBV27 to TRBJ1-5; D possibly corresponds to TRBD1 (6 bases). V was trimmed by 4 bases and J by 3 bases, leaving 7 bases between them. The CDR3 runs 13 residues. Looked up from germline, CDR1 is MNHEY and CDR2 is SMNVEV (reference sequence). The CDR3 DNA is TGTGCCAGCAGTTACAGGGACAATCAGCCCCAGCATTTT. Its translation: CASSYRDNQPQHF.

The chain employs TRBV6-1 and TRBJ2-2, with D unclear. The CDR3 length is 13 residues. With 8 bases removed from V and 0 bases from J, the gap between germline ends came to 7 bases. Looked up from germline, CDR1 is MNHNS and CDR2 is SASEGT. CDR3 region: CASPGPNTGELFF. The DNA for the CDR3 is TGTGCCAGCCCCGGACCGAACACCGGGGAGCTGTTTTTT.

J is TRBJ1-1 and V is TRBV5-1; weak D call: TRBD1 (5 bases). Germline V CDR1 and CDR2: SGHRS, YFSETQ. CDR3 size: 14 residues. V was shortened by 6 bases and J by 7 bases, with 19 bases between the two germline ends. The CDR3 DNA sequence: TGCGCCAGCAATTTCCAGGGCCGCGGGATTGAAGCTTTCTTT. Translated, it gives CASNFQGRGIEAFF.

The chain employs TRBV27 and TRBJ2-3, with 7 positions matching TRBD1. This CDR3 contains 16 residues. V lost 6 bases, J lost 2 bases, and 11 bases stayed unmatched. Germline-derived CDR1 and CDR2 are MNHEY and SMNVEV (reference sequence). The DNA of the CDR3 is TGTGCCAGCAGCCTAACCTTGGGACAGTCCACAGATACGCAGTATTTT. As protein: CASSLTLGQSTDTQYF.

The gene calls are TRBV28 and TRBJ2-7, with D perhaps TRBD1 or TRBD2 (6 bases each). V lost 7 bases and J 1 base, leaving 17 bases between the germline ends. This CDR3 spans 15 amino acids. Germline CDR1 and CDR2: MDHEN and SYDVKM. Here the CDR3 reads CASTYGGGSSYEQYF. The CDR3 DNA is TGTGCCAGCACGTATGGAGGGGGATCGTCCTACGAGCAGTACTTC.

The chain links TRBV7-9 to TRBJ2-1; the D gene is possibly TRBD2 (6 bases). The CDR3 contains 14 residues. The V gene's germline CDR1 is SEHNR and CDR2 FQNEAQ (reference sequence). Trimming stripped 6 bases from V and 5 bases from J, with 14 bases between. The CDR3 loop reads CASRPPGDHNEQFF. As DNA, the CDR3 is TGTGCCAGCAGGCCCCCGGGGGACCACAATGAGCAGTTCTTC.

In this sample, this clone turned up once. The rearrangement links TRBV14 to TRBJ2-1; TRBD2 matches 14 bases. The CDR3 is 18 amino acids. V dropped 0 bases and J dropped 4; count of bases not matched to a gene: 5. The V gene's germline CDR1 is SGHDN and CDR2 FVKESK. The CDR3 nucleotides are TGTGCCAGCAGCCAAGATGGACTAGCGGGAGGATTGTACAATGAGCAGTTCTTC. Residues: CASSQDGLAGGLYNEQFF.

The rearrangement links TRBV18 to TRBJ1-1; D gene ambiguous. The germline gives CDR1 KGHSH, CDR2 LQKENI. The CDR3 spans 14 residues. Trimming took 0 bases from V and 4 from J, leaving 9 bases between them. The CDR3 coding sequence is TGTGCCAGCTCACCACCGACGGGCGTCACTGAAGCTTTCTTT. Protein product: CASSPPTGVTEAFF. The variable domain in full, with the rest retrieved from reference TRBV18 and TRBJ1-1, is NAGVMQNPRHLVRRRGQEARLRCSPMKGHSHVYWYRQLPEEGLKFMVYLQKENIIDESGMPKERFSAEFPKEGPSILRIQQVVRGDSAAYFCASSPPTGVTEAFFGQGTRLTVV.

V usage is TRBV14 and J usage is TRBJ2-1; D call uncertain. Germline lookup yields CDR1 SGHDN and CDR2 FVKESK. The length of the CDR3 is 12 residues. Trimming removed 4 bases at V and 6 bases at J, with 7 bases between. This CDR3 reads CASSLSINEQFF. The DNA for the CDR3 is TGTGCCAGCAGCCTATCTATCAATGAGCAGTTCTTC.

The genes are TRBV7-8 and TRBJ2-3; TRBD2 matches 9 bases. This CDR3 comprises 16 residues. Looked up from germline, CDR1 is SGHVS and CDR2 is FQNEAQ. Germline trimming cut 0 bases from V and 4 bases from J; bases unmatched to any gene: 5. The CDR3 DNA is TGTGCCAGCAGCTTAGCGCCAGCGGGAGGTGCAGATACGCAGTATTTT. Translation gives CASSLAPAGGADTQYF.

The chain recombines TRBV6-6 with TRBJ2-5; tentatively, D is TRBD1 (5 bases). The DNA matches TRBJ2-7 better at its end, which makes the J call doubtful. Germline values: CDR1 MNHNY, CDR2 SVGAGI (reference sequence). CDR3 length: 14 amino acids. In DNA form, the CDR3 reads TGTGCCAGCAGTTACCCGGACAAAGGGTACGAGCAGTACTTC. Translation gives CASSYPDKGYEQYF.

This CDR3 reads CASSLSPTEQPQHF. Written as DNA, the CDR3 is TGTGCCAGCAGCCTAAGCCCCACTGAACAGCCCCAGCATTTT. This rearrangement joins TRBV28 to TRBJ1-5; D uncertain. The CDR3 length is 14 residues. Looked up from germline, CDR1 is MDHEN and CDR2 is SYDVKM. V lost 6 bases, J lost 7 bases, and 16 bases lay in between.

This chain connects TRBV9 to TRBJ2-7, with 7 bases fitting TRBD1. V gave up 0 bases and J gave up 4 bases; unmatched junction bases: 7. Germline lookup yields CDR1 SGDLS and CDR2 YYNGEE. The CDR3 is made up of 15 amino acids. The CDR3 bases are TGTGCCAGCAGCGTAGCTACGGCAGGGGGATACGAGCAGTACTTC. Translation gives CASSVATAGGYEQYF.

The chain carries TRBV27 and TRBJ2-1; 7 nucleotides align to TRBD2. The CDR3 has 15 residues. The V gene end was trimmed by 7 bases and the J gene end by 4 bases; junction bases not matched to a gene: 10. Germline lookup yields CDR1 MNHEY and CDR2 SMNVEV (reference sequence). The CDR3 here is CASTPGGSEYNEQFF. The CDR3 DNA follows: TGTGCCAGCACCCCGGGCGGGAGTGAGTACAATGAGCAGTTCTTC.

The CDR3 nucleotides are TGTGCCAGCTCACCACTCGGGACAGGGGGCAGGCGGAATGAAAAACTGTTTTTT. Translation gives CASSPLGTGGRRNEKLFF. The chain is built from TRBV18 and TRBJ1-4; 12 positions match TRBD1. The CDR3 sequence is 18 residues long. The V gene's germline CDR1 is KGHSH and CDR2 LQKENI. V lost 1 base, J lost 5 bases, and 8 bases stayed unmatched.

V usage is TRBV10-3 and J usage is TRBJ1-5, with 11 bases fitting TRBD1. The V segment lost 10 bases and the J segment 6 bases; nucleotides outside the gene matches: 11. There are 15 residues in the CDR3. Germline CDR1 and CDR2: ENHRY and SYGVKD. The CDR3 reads CATKSGQGGRQPQHF. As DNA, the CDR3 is TGTGCCACCAAGTCGGGACAGGGGGGGCGTCAGCCCCAGCATTTT.

For the CDR3, the DNA is TGTGCCAGCAGCCCGACTAGCGGGAGGGCCAGTACGCAGTATTTT. Translated, it gives CASSPTSGRASTQYF. V gene TRBV7-3 combines with J gene TRBJ2-3; 14 positions agree with TRBD2. CDR1 is SGHTA and CDR2 is FQGTGA in the germline V gene. V shed 5 bases and J 8 bases; nucleotides not matched to a gene: 6. The CDR3 has 15 amino acids. The entire variable domain, with the rest obtained from reference TRBV7-3 and TRBJ2-3, is as follows: GAGVSQTPSNKVTEKGKYVELRCDPISGHTALYWYRQSLGQGPEFLIYFQGTGAADDSGLPNDRFFAVRPEGSVSTLKIQRTERGDSAVYLCASSPTSGRASTQYFGPGTRLTVL.

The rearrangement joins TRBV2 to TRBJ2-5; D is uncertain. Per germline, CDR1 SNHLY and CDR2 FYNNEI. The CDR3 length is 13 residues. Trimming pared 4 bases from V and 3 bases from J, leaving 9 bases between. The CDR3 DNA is TGTGCCAGCAGTGTTTGGGAAAAAGAGACCCAGTACTTC. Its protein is CASSVWEKETQYF.